This T cell receptor beta chain came from a study of blood T cell repertoires in COVID-19. Study summary: Whether acute or convalescent, the COVID-19 samples came from the United States, Italy and Spain. T cells, B-cell-depleted T cells, or PBMCs supplied cDNA or gDNA.

V dropped 2 bases and J dropped 1; count of bases not matched to a gene: 7. The CDR3 consists of 16 residues. Germline assignment: CDR1 LNHNV and CDR2 YYDKDF (reference sequence). Assay used: immunoSEQ multiplex PCR; TCRdb lists only in-frame clones, some missing. The repertoire holds about 240,000 clones, with 80% to 95% as singletons. V is TRBV15 and J is TRBJ2-5; TRBD2 agrees at 7 bases. The receptor was derived from a man in his thirties or forties with COVID-19, enrolled during active disease. Input material: peripheral blood. The CDR3 DNA is TGTGCCACCAGCAGATATCCAGCGGGGAGCCAAGAGACCCAGTACTTC. Translated, it gives CATSRYPAGSQETQYF.